The 16 T cell receptor beta chains reported below all come from one sample, sequenced in a study of T cell changes during pregnancy in multiple sclerosis. Generated by immunoSEQ multiplex PCR, the TCRdb table keeps only in-frame clones and is missing some. The sample lists 30,000 to 35,000 clones; less than 95% were seen once. The material was CD8+ T cells from peripheral blood mononuclear cells, obtained in the first trimester of pregnancy. The receptors here all came from a female donor with multiple sclerosis, enrolled in a pregnancy study.

This chain uses TRBV13 with TRBJ2-7; D ambiguous. CDR1 and CDR2 from the germline V gene are PRHDT and FYEKMQ (reference sequence). The V end was cut by 3 bases, the J end by 3 bases, with 6 bases between. The CDR3 loop spans 12 amino acids. The CDR3 bases are TGTGCCAGCAGCTTTAGAAACTACGAGCAGTACTTC. Translated, it gives CASSFRNYEQYF.

V usage is TRBV28 and J usage is TRBJ1-1, with 8 nucleotides matching TRBD1. Germline CDR1 is MDHEN and CDR2 is SYDVKM. Trimming at V came to 5 bases and at J to 7 bases, leaving 12 bases not matched to a gene. The CDR3 runs to 15 residues. The CDR3 reads CASSPRTGTWNEAFF. The CDR3 DNA follows: TGTGCCAGCAGTCCACGGACAGGGACTTGGAATGAAGCTTTCTTT.

This chain uses TRBV9 with TRBJ2-1; 9 bases map to TRBD2. The germline V gene encodes CDR1 SGDLS and CDR2 YYNGEE. The junction had 8 bases not matched to a gene; V was cut back by 3 bases and J by 4 bases. The CDR3 extends over 16 amino acids. In nucleotides, the CDR3 is TGTGCCAGCAGCGGGGGTAGCGGGAGTGGTTACAATGAGCAGTTCTTC. This encodes CASSGGSGSGYNEQFF.

The chain couples TRBV14 to TRBJ1-2; tentative D call: TRBD1 (6 bases). The V gene lost 4 bases and the J gene lost 3 bases, with 24 bases spanning the gap. The germline V gene has CDR1 SGHDN and CDR2 FVKESK. CDR3 length equals 18 residues. The CDR3 nucleotides read TGTGCCAGCAGCCCCTATTTCGGAACAGGGACCAATTACTATGGCTACACCTTC. Translating it yields CASSPYFGTGTNYYGYTF.

The chain joins TRBV4-2 to TRBJ2-7, with TRBD2 matching 7 bases. This CDR3 is built from 15 residues. With V trimmed by 1 base and J by 3 bases, 6 bases remained unmatched. CDR1 is LGHNA and CDR2 is YNFKEQ in the germline V gene. The CDR3, as DNA: TGTGCCAGCAGCCAAGTGGGGGAGGGTTTCTACGAGCAGTACTTC. This encodes CASSQVGEGFYEQYF.

This chain links TRBV6-1 with TRBJ2-3; TRBD2 is a possible D gene (6 bases). The V end lost 7 bases, the J end lost 0 bases, and 14 bases lay between the germline ends. Per germline, CDR1 MNHNS and CDR2 SASEGT. CDR3 length: 15 amino acids. Here the CDR3 DNA reads TGTGCCAGCACTCAAGAAGGAGGGAGCACAGATACGCAGTATTTT. As protein: CASTQEGGSTDTQYF.

CDR3 region: CASRDTGVTNTGELFF. The CDR3 DNA reads TGTGCCAGCAGGGACACAGGGGTAACGAACACCGGGGAGCTGTTTTTT. This chain joins TRBV28 and TRBJ2-2, with TRBD1 matching 7 bases. Germline CDR1 reads MDHEN; CDR2 reads SYDVKM. V was pared by 6 bases and J by 0 bases, with 7 bases of the junction left unmatched. This CDR3 is built from 16 residues.

V gene TRBV5-6 combines with J gene TRBJ1-1; 7 bases match TRBD1. The ends lost 2 bases at V and 0 bases at J; junction bases unmatched: 10. CDR1 and CDR2 from the germline V gene are SGHDT and YYEEEE. The CDR3 has 17 residues. The CDR3 DNA follows: TGTGCCAGCAGCTTAGGACAGGAGACACGCCTGAACACTGAAGCTTTCTTT. Translated: CASSLGQETRLNTEAFF.

The V call is TRBV4-3, the J call TRBJ2-2; D might be TRBD1 (6 bases). In germline, CDR1 is LGHNA, CDR2 YSLEER. The CDR3 has 15 residues. With 5 bases removed from V and 5 bases from J, the gap between germline ends came to 15 bases. CDR3 in amino acids: CASSTRQEWTGELFF. The CDR3 DNA follows: TGCGCCAGCAGCACTCGACAGGAATGGACCGGGGAGCTGTTTTTT.

This clone counts as large. The chain combines TRBV19 with TRBJ2-2, with a tentative D call TRBD1 (6 bases). Trimming took off 4 bases at V and 5 bases at J, with 11 bases between the two ends. CDR1 is LNHDA and CDR2 is SQIVND in the germline V gene (reference sequence). The CDR3 totals 14 residues. The chain's CDR3 is CASSNTGLTGELFF. The CDR3 nucleotides are TGTGCCAGTAGTAATACAGGGTTGACCGGGGAGCTGTTTTTT.

This chain uses TRBV4-2 with TRBJ2-1; TRBD1 matches at 8 bases. Germline-derived CDR1 and CDR2 are LGHNA and YNFKEQ. The ends lost 7 bases at V and 4 bases at J; junction bases unmatched: 6. The CDR3 is 14 residues long. The CDR3 is CASNGDRHYNEQFF. The CDR3 DNA sequence: TGTGCCAGCAACGGGGACAGGCATTACAATGAGCAGTTCTTC.

Here the CDR3 DNA reads TGCAGCGTTGAAGAACGGAGCGGACACGAGCAGTACTTC. Amino acids: CSVEERSGHEQYF. The chain combines TRBV29-1 with TRBJ2-7, with TRBD2 as a possible D gene (5 bases). The V and J ends lost 0 bases and 5 bases respectively, with 11 bases between them. Germline CDR1 and CDR2: SQVTM and ANQGSEA. The CDR3 has 13 amino acids.

The count of this clone is one. The chain is built from TRBV28 and TRBJ1-5; perhaps TRBD1 as D (5 bases). Germline CDR1 MDHEN, CDR2 SYDVKM. The CDR3 is 14 residues long. V lost 2 bases to trimming and J lost 3 bases, with 8 bases between them. The CDR3 protein is CASSLDSYNQPQHF. CDR3 coding DNA: TGTGCCAGCAGTTTAGACAGTTACAATCAGCCCCAGCATTTT.

This clone has only a few counts. This sequence joins TRBV7-3 and TRBJ2-3, with 7 bases matching TRBD1. The J segment lost 2 bases and the V segment lost 0 bases, leaving 8 bases of the junction unmatched. The CDR3 is made up of 17 amino acids. Germline lookup yields CDR1 SGHTA and CDR2 FQGTGA. CDR3: CASSLTPRDSNTDTQYF. CDR3 DNA sequence: TGTGCCAGCAGCTTAACACCCCGGGACAGCAACACAGATACGCAGTATTTT.

The V call is TRBV7-8, the J call TRBJ2-5; 9 bases agree with TRBD1. CDR1 and CDR2 from the germline V gene are SGHVS and FQNEAQ. V was clipped by 4 bases and J by 4 bases; unmatched bases: 16. The length of the CDR3 is 18 residues. CDR3 residues: CASSSSTGGAAGGETQYF. The CDR3 region has the DNA TGTGCCAGCAGCTCGTCAACAGGGGGCGCAGCTGGTGGAGAGACCCAGTACTTC.

The CDR3 DNA is TGTGCCAGCACTACGGGGGGGCGAGAGAACACCGGGGAGCTGTTTTTT. Translation gives CASTTGGRENTGELFF. This rearrangement joins TRBV5-8 to TRBJ2-2, with TRBD2 matching over 8 bases. Germline V gives CDR1 SGHTS, CDR2 YDEGEE. The CDR3 is 16 residues long. The V gene end was trimmed by 6 bases and the J gene end by 1 base; junction bases not matched to a gene: 8.